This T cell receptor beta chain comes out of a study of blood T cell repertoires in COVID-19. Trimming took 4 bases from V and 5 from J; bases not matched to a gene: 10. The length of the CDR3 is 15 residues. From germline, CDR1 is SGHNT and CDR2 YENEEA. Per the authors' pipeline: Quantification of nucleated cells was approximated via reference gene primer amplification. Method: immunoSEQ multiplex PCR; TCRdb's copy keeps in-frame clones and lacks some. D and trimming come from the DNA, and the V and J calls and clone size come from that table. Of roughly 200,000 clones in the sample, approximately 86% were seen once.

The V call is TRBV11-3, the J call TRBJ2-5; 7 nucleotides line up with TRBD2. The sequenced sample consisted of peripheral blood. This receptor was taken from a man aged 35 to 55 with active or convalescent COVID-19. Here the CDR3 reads CASSSSGTRWETQYF. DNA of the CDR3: TGTGCCAGCAGCTCCAGCGGGACTCGGTGGGAGACCCAGTACTTC.